This T cell receptor beta chain was captured in a study of PD-1 blockade in classical Hodgkin lymphoma. The study, taken as a whole, reports: Baseline diversity resembling that of newly diagnosed patients was seen in complete responders.

Every patient relapsed after autologous stem cell transplantation, and brentuximab vedotin exposure varied. Complete response, partial response or progressive disease were the best responses. TCRdb's table, derived via immunoSEQ multiplex PCR, lists solely in-frame clones and lacks some. The data show 25,000 to 35,000 clones, 70% seen once. For this clone: Its antigen is currently unknown.

Germline-derived CDR1 and CDR2 are MDHEN and SYDVKM. Trimming stripped 5 bases from V and 2 bases from J, with 13 bases between. CDR3 length equals 14 residues. The sequenced sample was peripheral blood mononuclear cells (PBMCs), obtained before the second cycle of nivolumab. V gene TRBV28 combines with J gene TRBJ2-7, with D maybe TRBD1 (6 bases). This receptor was obtained from a human donor with classical Hodgkin lymphoma. As DNA, the CDR3 is TGTGCCAGCAGTCGAACAGGGATTCCCTACGAGCAGTACTTC. Translated, it gives CASSRTGIPYEQYF.